What follows are 5 T cell receptor beta chains derived from one specimen sequenced in a study of blood T cell repertoires in COVID-19. Measured with immunoSEQ multiplex PCR; TCRdb has only the in-frame clones, and not every one. The sample includes 300,000 to 350,000 clones, roughly 90% of them seen just once. The specimen was peripheral blood. These receptors all come from a woman between 25 and 40 years old with COVID-19, enrolled during active disease.

The J gene is TRBJ1-5, the V gene TRBV12-3 or TRBV12-4, with no clear D. V was trimmed by 7 bases and J by 1 base, leaving 5 bases between them. This CDR3 is 12 amino acids long. The CDR3 coding sequence is TGTGCCAGCAAACAGAGCAATCAGCCCCAGCATTTT. Translation gives CASKQSNQPQHF.

This clone was counted between two and nine times. The rearrangement links TRBV19 to TRBJ1-5, with 7 bases identical to TRBD1. This CDR3 region has 16 residues. Germline-derived CDR1 and CDR2 are LNHDA and SQIVND (reference sequence). J gave up 9 bases and V 1 base, and 12 bases lay outside the gene matches. CDR3 DNA sequence: TGTGCCAGTAGTATAGGGCGACAGGGAGATTGGCCGCCCCAGCATTTT. It is translated as CASSIGRQGDWPPQHF.

The V gene is TRBV5-1, the J gene TRBJ2-1; D is possibly TRBD1 (6 bases). There are 14 residues in the CDR3. CDR1 SGHRS and CDR2 YFSETQ come from the germline V gene. With 5 bases removed from V and 6 bases from J, the gap between germline ends came to 15 bases. The CDR3 loop is CASRWYGGPNEQFF. DNA for the CDR3: TGCGCCAGCAGATGGTATGGGGGCCCCAATGAGCAGTTCTTC.

The chain uses TRBV5-4 and TRBJ1-1; 12 bases are shared with TRBD1. This CDR3 is 17 amino acids long. The trim removed 4 bases at V and 5 bases at J, leaving 12 bases unmatched. From germline, CDR1 is SGHNT and CDR2 YYREEE (reference sequence). CDR3 nucleotide sequence: TGTGCCAGCAGCAACCCCGGGACAGGGGGCGCGCGGACTGAAGCTTTCTTT. The encoded protein is CASSNPGTGGARTEAFF.

This chain connects TRBV7-3 to TRBJ2-1, with 12 bases identical to TRBD2. Germline V gives CDR1 SGHTA, CDR2 FQGTGA. The CDR3 runs 16 residues. V shed 5 bases and J 2 bases; nucleotides not matched to a gene: 4. CDR3 amino acids: CASSPRTSGAYNEQFF. For the CDR3, the DNA is TGTGCCAGCAGCCCAAGGACTAGCGGGGCCTACAATGAGCAGTTCTTC.